This T cell receptor (beta chain) was recovered during a study of T-cell reconstitution after alpha-beta-depleted transplantation in children. TCRbeta library construction was performed incorporating unique molecular identifiers. In TCRdb, the PCR reads were re-called with MiXCR into one record per CDR3 protein. The profile shows roughly 590,000 distinct CDR3 sequences, 16% of them singletons. The CDR3 is 13 amino acids. With 4 bases removed from V and 9 bases from J, the gap between germline ends came to 10 bases. Germline V lookup: CDR1 SGHTA, CDR2 FQGTGA. This clonotype was found a few times. This TCR derives from a human donor who donated a stem cell graft to a child with acute myeloid leukemia. This rearrangement joins TRBV7-3 to TRBJ2-6; a possible D gene is TRBD2 (5 bases). This sample comprised PBMCs from the stem cell graft donor, obtained from the stem cell graft. The CDR3 sequence: CASSYGGLNVLTF. As DNA, the CDR3 is TGTGCCAGCAGCTACGGAGGCCTCAACGTCCTGACTTTC.